This T cell receptor (beta chain) was sequenced in a study of PD-1 blockade in classical Hodgkin lymphoma. About the study: Administration of nivolumab to patients was at 3 mg/kg intravenously every 2 weeks. The study's findings and limits: Nivolumab initiated under 1 year post-ASCT led to patient exclusion. TCR diversity in CD4+, not CD8+, cells rose significantly by C4D1. Patients with a complete response exhibited baseline diversity comparable to newly diagnosed patients.

The CDR3 loop spans 14 amino acids. Trimming stripped 3 bases from V and 2 bases from J, with 8 bases between. CDR1 SNHLY and CDR2 FYNNEI come from the germline V gene. Concerning this clone: Its antigen is currently unknown.

TCRdb's copy holds only in-frame clones and misses some; the assay was immunoSEQ multiplex PCR. The table shows 14,000 or so clones, with around 82% occurring only once. Each of the patients experienced relapse following autologous stem cell transplantation, and their brentuximab vedotin exposure differed. This TCR was recovered from a human donor with classical Hodgkin lymphoma. Sequencing used peripheral blood mononuclear cells (PBMCs), obtained at baseline. The rearrangement joins TRBV2 to TRBJ2-1, with a possible D match to TRBD2 (6 bases). The CDR3 nucleotides read TGTGCCAGCAGTGATTCGGGGGCCTACAATGAGCAGTTCTTC. This sequence encodes CASSDSGAYNEQFF.